This T cell receptor (beta chain) was retrieved from a study of shared clonotypes between healthy human individuals. Genomic DNA belonging to each subset was distributed in equal measure over several immunoSEQ plates. Researchers sequenced unsorted PBMC DNA using ten immunoSEQ deep assay plates. The table came from immunoSEQ multiplex PCR; TCRdb's copy has only in-frame clones and leaves some out. The table records 450,000 to 500,000 clones, more than 75% of them present only once. This clone was detected once. Its matching antigen is unknown. General observations from the study: Genetic and exposure-history diversity was limited by the small donor number.

Trimming took 4 bases from V and 5 from J, leaving 13 bases between them. The germline V gene encodes CDR1 SQVTM and CDR2 ANQGSEA. This CDR3 is 13 amino acids long. The receptor was derived from a woman in her forties in good health. Some clones in this sample may be carry-over from other donors' samples. The sample taken for sequencing was PBMCs. This chain links TRBV29-1 with TRBJ2-3, with TRBD2 as a possible D gene (6 bases). The chain's CDR3 is CSVGAGWEDTQYF. The CDR3 DNA is TGCAGCGTTGGGGCGGGGTGGGAAGATACGCAGTATTTT.